This T cell receptor beta chain was sequenced in a study of identical twins (dated by TCRdb to about 2016). In terms of the full investigation: To test whether fetal clonotypes persist, the study used deep sequencing on TCR alpha and beta repertoires from monozygotic twins, unrelated adults of various ages, and cord blood. To rule out contamination, the twin experiments were replicated at different times with different library preparation protocols.

Study-wide conclusions, independent of this receptor: Compared with coincidental sharing between unrelated individuals, an excess of low generation-probability sequences was observed among out-of-frame TCR alpha sequences shared between twins. Because the same donors could not be followed over many years, the conclusions depended on cross-sectional statistical analysis. Invariant T cells such as MAIT and iNKT could partly confound zero-insertion analyses, though diverse VJ usage argued against this for most clonotypes. In monozygotic twins, recombination models systematically underestimated out-of-frame TCR alpha sharing, but the models matched the sharing seen between unrelated individuals. A weaker excess of twin sharing was found in beta out-of-frame sequences because the signal-to-noise ratio was lowered by fewer shared sequences. Abundant cord blood beta clonotypes carried fewer insertions; young adult naive repertoires showed a weaker similar trend, while memory repertoires showed none.

The cysteine opens and the phenylalanine closes a CDR3 of 13 amino acids. This entry keeps only the CDR3 DNA: 39 bases, framed from base 1. In the germline V gene (reference sequence), CDR1 corresponds to DFQATT and CDR2 to SNEGSKA. V gives up 3 bases and J gives up 2 bases, and the segment between their germline ends measures 8 bases. Every donor was a healthy Caucasian. Miltenyi CD45RO+ enrichment and human naive T-cell isolation kits were used to isolate memory (CD45RO+) and naive T cells from PBMC. The library was made by 5' RACE. TCRdb names Illumina HiSeq 2000 as the instrument used. A universal primer binding site was introduced by template switching, and a unique molecular identifier was present in the final cDNA, enabling accurate counting of TCR cDNA molecules. First-strand cDNA for TCR alpha and beta chains was synthesized from specific primers in the conserved constant-segment region. To control for contamination, every cDNA library carried two barcodes: a SMART-Mk sample barcode plus Illumina barcodes. Two successive PCR steps introduced TruSeq adapter sequences along with Illumina sample barcodes. The TCR alpha and beta cDNA libraries were sequenced on the Illumina HiSeq platform using custom primers. The paper's processing steps were these. Unique molecular identifiers were extracted from raw reads with MiGEC, and CDR3 positions were determined with MiXCR. For each individual, recombination models were inferred using an EM algorithm with the repgenHMM and IGoR tools. The tcR package in R was used for shared clonotype analysis, with sharing normalized by the product of cloneset sizes. To study raw recombination free of thymic and clonal selection effects, out-of-frame nonproductive sequences were analyzed. The public reads were quality trimmed at Q25 with fastp and then assembled into clones with MiXCR by TCRdb, keeping productive beta chains. Duplicate CDR3 protein sequences are folded into a single record with the most common DNA and genes. The V and J calls here are based on TCRdb, not the publication. The sample table shows approximately 220,000 distinct CDR3 sequences, and roughly 9.4% are seen once. The ten largest account for 5% to 5.5% of the sample.

The table lists this clonotype with many counts. Its cognate antigen has yet to be identified. Per-base qualities were not stored, and no clone one base away is much larger. The chain is made from TRBV20-1 and TRBJ1-5, with no reliable assignment of the D segment. This receptor was taken from a woman aged 18-35 years in good health. Input material: memory (CD45RO+) T cells sorted from blood. Reading the label with the study, this specimen's cell subset or site is: CD45RO+ enriched T cells. CDR3 protein: CSASGQGNQPQHF. The nucleotide sequence reads as follows: TGCAGTGCTAGTGGCCAGGGCAATCAGCCCCAGCATTTT.